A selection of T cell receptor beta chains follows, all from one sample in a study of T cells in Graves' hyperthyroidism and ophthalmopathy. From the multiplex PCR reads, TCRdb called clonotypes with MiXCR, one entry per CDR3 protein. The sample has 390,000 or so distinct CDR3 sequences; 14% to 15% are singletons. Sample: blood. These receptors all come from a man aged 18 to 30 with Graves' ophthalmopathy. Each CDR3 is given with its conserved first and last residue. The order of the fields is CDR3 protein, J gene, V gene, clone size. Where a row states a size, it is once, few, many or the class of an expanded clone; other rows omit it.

CDR3 protein: CASSQDPPFASYNEQFF; J gene: TRBJ2-1; V gene: TRBV14; clone size: many
CDR3 protein: CASSSIYRLGSNQPQHF; J gene: TRBJ1-5; V gene: TRBV12-3/TRBV12-4; clone size: many
CDR3 protein: CASSYSRGHSYEQYF; J gene: TRBJ2-7; V gene: TRBV6-6; clone size: -
CDR3 protein: CGFIAGWYQETQYF; J gene: TRBJ2-5; V gene: TRBV20-1; clone size: few
CDR3 protein: CASSLKEEAFF; J gene: TRBJ1-1; V gene: TRBV11-1; clone size: -
CDR3 protein: CASSSRLAGKTYEQYF; J gene: TRBJ2-7; V gene: TRBV18; clone size: many
CDR3 protein: CASSLNSREAFF; J gene: TRBJ1-1; V gene: TRBV3-1; clone size: many
CDR3 protein: CASSPRDLSPTQYF; J gene: TRBJ2-5; V gene: TRBV9; clone size: many
CDR3 protein: CASSRTGREAFF; J gene: TRBJ1-1; V gene: TRBV19; clone size: -
CDR3 protein: CASSQSPSLVSVTDTQYF; J gene: TRBJ2-3; V gene: TRBV4-2; clone size: many
CDR3 protein: CATSRAGQGNQPQHF; J gene: TRBJ1-5; V gene: TRBV15; clone size: many
CDR3 protein: CASRGLGVAATNEKLFF; J gene: TRBJ1-4; V gene: TRBV2; clone size: many
CDR3 protein: CASSWASGSSEQYF; J gene: TRBJ2-7; V gene: TRBV5-1; clone size: many
CDR3 protein: CASSLAQGQAIYNEQFF; J gene: TRBJ2-1; V gene: TRBV27; clone size: many
CDR3 protein: CASSSRQGYSPLHF; J gene: TRBJ1-6; V gene: TRBV12-3/TRBV12-4; clone size: -
CDR3 protein: CASSQDGGSVYNEQFF; J gene: TRBJ2-1; V gene: TRBV4-2; clone size: -
CDR3 protein: CASSETGEGGYTF; J gene: TRBJ1-2; V gene: TRBV2; clone size: many
CDR3 protein: CASRNPGLAVEQYF; J gene: TRBJ2-7; V gene: TRBV12-3/TRBV12-4; clone size: -
CDR3 protein: CASSNRQPQHF; J gene: TRBJ1-5; V gene: TRBV6-1; clone size: many
CDR3 protein: CASTRLAGGEEQFF; J gene: TRBJ2-1; V gene: TRBV6-2/TRBV6-3; clone size: many
CDR3 protein: CASSLLGRGENTGELFF; J gene: TRBJ2-2; V gene: TRBV14; clone size: -
CDR3 protein: CASRWTGGAPGTEAFF; J gene: TRBJ1-1; V gene: TRBV5-1; clone size: many
CDR3 protein: CSARGSGEAWGYF; J gene: TRBJ2-3; V gene: TRBV20-1; clone size: -
CDR3 protein: CASSEGHSTNEKLFF; J gene: TRBJ1-4; V gene: TRBV25-1; clone size: -
CDR3 protein: CASSGPLRTSTYEQYF; J gene: TRBJ2-7; V gene: TRBV6-1; clone size: many
CDR3 protein: CSAMGDSHYGYTF; J gene: TRBJ1-2; V gene: TRBV20-1; clone size: many
CDR3 protein: CASSPGSIQETQYF; J gene: TRBJ2-5; V gene: TRBV18; clone size: many
CDR3 protein: CASSPEFNNSPLHF; J gene: TRBJ1-6; V gene: TRBV7-9; clone size: -
CDR3 protein: CASRVLADEQFF; J gene: TRBJ2-1; V gene: TRBV5-1; clone size: many
CDR3 protein: CASSSDNQPQHF; J gene: TRBJ1-5; V gene: TRBV7-9; clone size: -
CDR3 protein: CASSWEGGDEQFF; J gene: TRBJ2-1; V gene: TRBV7-9; clone size: many
CDR3 protein: CASSWGDRTGELFF; J gene: TRBJ2-2; V gene: TRBV11-1; clone size: many
CDR3 protein: CASSSSLSGTRREQFF; J gene: TRBJ2-1; V gene: TRBV7-2; clone size: many
CDR3 protein: CASSYPGQGLDEQYF; J gene: TRBJ2-7; V gene: TRBV6-5; clone size: many
CDR3 protein: CASSQVTERSYEQYF; J gene: TRBJ2-7; V gene: TRBV3-1; clone size: once
CDR3 protein: CASSFKGQGSWTDEQFF; J gene: TRBJ2-1; V gene: TRBV5-1; clone size: many
CDR3 protein: CASSQGRDSSSTDTQYF; J gene: TRBJ2-3; V gene: TRBV3-1; clone size: few
CDR3 protein: CACGSTSGANVLTF; J gene: TRBJ2-6; V gene: TRBV30; clone size: many
CDR3 protein: CASSSSLDTQYF; J gene: TRBJ2-3; V gene: TRBV5-1; clone size: many
CDR3 protein: CATSDGQGAGEKLFF; J gene: TRBJ1-4; V gene: TRBV24-1; clone size: few
CDR3 protein: CASSLVALGNTEAFF; J gene: TRBJ1-1; V gene: TRBV7-9; clone size: many
CDR3 protein: CASSFAFGNQPQHF; J gene: TRBJ1-5; V gene: TRBV27; clone size: many
CDR3 protein: CASTTGTGALEQYF; J gene: TRBJ2-7; V gene: TRBV5-1; clone size: few
CDR3 protein: CASSLRPGEGGYTF; J gene: TRBJ1-2; V gene: TRBV7-6; clone size: many
CDR3 protein: CASTREVWEKLFF; J gene: TRBJ1-4; V gene: TRBV2; clone size: few
CDR3 protein: CASSRGTRVTDTQYF; J gene: TRBJ2-3; V gene: TRBV3-1; clone size: many